The entry below describes one TCR beta chain. Its target is not known. Produced via immunoSEQ multiplex PCR; TCRdb's table is partial and in-frame only. The sample holds some 280,000 clones, 90% to 95% seen once. The sample originates from a study of T cell responses to AZD1222 COVID-19 vaccine. Regarding the study as a whole: Across the whole spike, CD4 TCRs peaked at regions 160-218 and 743-854. Donors were chiefly white British, with a greater number of females, and clonal diversity was perhaps underestimated.

Germline CDR1 and CDR2: SNHLY and FYNNEI. V lost 5 bases to trimming and J lost 3 bases, with 11 bases between them. The CDR3 is made up of 14 amino acids. V is TRBV2 and J is TRBJ1-3; D possibly corresponds to TRBD1 (5 bases). This TCR was recovered from an adult who received the AZD1222 COVID-19 vaccine. Sequencing was performed on peripheral blood, taken 28 days after the second AZD1222 dose. This chain's CDR3 is CASSSGKNGNTIYF. The DNA for the CDR3 is TGTGCCAGCAGTTCAGGGAAGAATGGAAACACCATATATTTT.